This TCR beta chain is drawn from a study of CD8+CD57+ T cells in acquired aplastic anemia. In this sample, this clonotype turned up a few times. Patients included in sequencing had previously demonstrated CD8+CD57+ cell expansion by flow cytometry. Profiling of TCR beta VDJ combinations and CDR3 sequences used genomic DNA as template. Each CDR3 protein gets one entry after TCRdb re-called the reads with MiXCR. The sample records 450,000 to 600,000 distinct CDR3 sequences, around 30% being singletons. Germline-derived CDR1 and CDR2 are KGHDR and SFDVKD. V lost 5 bases to trimming and J lost 8 bases, with 11 bases between them. This CDR3 contains 12 residues.

This sequence originates from a human donor with aplastic anemia. The chain joins TRBV24-1 to TRBJ1-2, with D uncertain. Sequenced material: sorted CD4+, CD8+, or CD8+CD57+ T cells (not recorded which) from PBMCs. The CDR3 spells CATSGMEGGYTF. CDR3 DNA sequence: TGTGCCACCAGTGGTATGGAAGGGGGCTACACCTTC.